Each of the 10 T cell receptor beta chains below was sequenced from the same sample in a study of shared clonotypes between healthy human individuals. Assay used: immunoSEQ multiplex PCR; TCRdb lists only in-frame clones, some missing. This repertoire shows fewer than 600,000 clones, roughly 79% found once; its top ten account for about 12%. Sequencing was carried out using PBMCs. These TCRs come from a middle-aged woman in good health. Some clones in this sample may be carry-over from other donors' samples.

The J gene is TRBJ2-1, the V gene TRBV29-1; unclear D gene. Germline assignment: CDR1 SQVTM and CDR2 ANQGSEA. There are 13 residues in the CDR3. Trimming removed 2 bases at V and 10 bases at J, with 15 bases between. The CDR3 is CSVERNYPGEQFF. In nucleotides, the CDR3 is TGCAGCGTTGAAAGGAACTACCCCGGGGAGCAGTTCTTC.

J is TRBJ1-2 and V is TRBV28, with 7 nucleotides matching TRBD1. The V segment lost 6 bases and the J segment 4 bases; nucleotides outside the gene matches: 14. The CDR3 spans 16 residues. In germline, CDR1 is MDHEN, CDR2 SYDVKM. The chain's CDR3 is CASREGPGTAIYGYTF. The CDR3 nucleotides are TGTGCCAGCAGAGAGGGCCCCGGGACAGCGATCTATGGCTACACCTTC.

The chain joins TRBV5-1 to TRBJ2-3, with D tentatively TRBD2 (5 bases). V was cut by 0 bases and J by 0 bases, with 8 bases left in between. CDR3 length equals 15 residues. CDR1 is SGHRS and CDR2 is YFSETQ in the germline V gene. DNA of the CDR3: TGCGCCAGCAGCTTGGTTCGGACTAGCACAGATACGCAGTATTTT. Translation gives CASSLVRTSTDTQYF.

In regard to this clone: Other DNA sequences within the sample encode an identical CDR3. The rearrangement links TRBV18 to TRBJ2-7; the D gene is possibly TRBD1 (6 bases). The CDR3 is made up of 12 amino acids. The V end lost 8 bases, the J end lost 5 bases, and 13 bases lay between the germline ends. CDR1 and CDR2 (germline): KGHSH, LQKENI. As DNA, the CDR3 is TGTGCCAGCGGGCAGGGGATAGACGAGCAGTACTTC. Translated: CASGQGIDEQYF. Full variable domain (missing parts from reference TRBV18 and TRBJ2-7): NAGVMQNPRHLVRRRGQEARLRCSPMKGHSHVYWYRQLPEEGLKFMVYLQKENIIDESGMPKERFSAEFPKEGPSILRIQQVVRGDSAAYFCASGQGIDEQYFGPGTRLTVT.

The rearrangement links TRBV10-3 to TRBJ2-7; TRBD2 matches at 8 bases. CDR1 is ENHRY and CDR2 is SYGVKD in the germline V gene. CDR3 length: 12 residues. Trimming took 6 bases from V and 7 from J; bases not matched to a gene: 5. This CDR3 reads CAISRTSLEQYF. The DNA of the CDR3 is TGTGCCATCAGCAGGACTAGCTTAGAGCAGTACTTC.

This clone turned up a few times. The rearrangement links TRBV28 to TRBJ1-2, with D tentatively TRBD1 (6 bases). The germline gives CDR1 MDHEN, CDR2 SYDVKM. The length of the CDR3 is 14 residues. Trimming removed 8 bases from V and 6 bases from J, with 19 bases in between. The CDR3 bases are TGTGCCAGCCTCCCTCCGGGGGACAAGGATGGCTACACCTTC. Translating it yields CASLPPGDKDGYTF.

This chain joins TRBV5-1 and TRBJ2-1, with D perhaps being TRBD1 or TRBD2 (6 bases each). Trimming took 0 bases from V and 5 from J, leaving 12 bases between them. Looked up from germline, CDR1 is SGHRS and CDR2 is YFSETQ. The CDR3 consists of 15 residues. This CDR3 is CASSLEGGSDNEQFF. In DNA, the CDR3 is TGCGCCAGCAGCTTGGAGGGGGGAAGCGACAATGAGCAGTTCTTC.

This sequence joins TRBV28 and TRBJ1-5; weak D call: TRBD1 (6 bases). Trimming pared 6 bases from V and 0 bases from J, leaving 9 bases between. CDR1 and CDR2 (germline): MDHEN, SYDVKM. CDR3 size: 14 residues. The CDR3 loop is CASSGQLSNQPQHF. CDR3 sequence (DNA): TGTGCCAGCAGCGGACAGCTTAGCAATCAGCCCCAGCATTTT.

V and J are TRBV4-1 and TRBJ2-6, with a weak D call TRBD1 (6 bases). The germline gives CDR1 MGHRA, CDR2 YSYEKL. The CDR3 length is 17 residues. The V and J ends lost 1 base and 3 bases respectively, with 13 bases between them. The CDR3 DNA follows: TGCGCCAGCAGCCAAGCCGACAGGCCAGATGGGGCCAACGTCCTGACTTTC. It encodes CASSQADRPDGANVLTF.

This chain uses TRBV29-1 with TRBJ2-5; no clear D gene. The V end lost 4 bases, the J end lost 3 bases, and 6 bases lay between the germline ends. This CDR3 has 11 amino acids. Germline V gene data show CDR1 as SQVTM and CDR2 as ANQGSEA. The CDR3, as DNA: TGCAGCGTTGCACCTAAAGAGACCCAGTACTTC. Residues: CSVAPKETQYF.